This T cell receptor beta chain was recovered during a study of cytomegalovirus exposure and HLA in healthy donors. Germline-derived CDR1 and CDR2 are SGHVS and FQNEAQ. The V end lost 1 base, the J end lost 4 bases, and 13 bases lay between the germline ends. The CDR3 is 15 amino acids. This clone was observed a few times. Libraries were prepared by immunoSEQ multiplex PCR; TCRdb keeps only in-frame clonotypes and omits some of them. This table has some 84,000 clones, roughly 91% appearing once. The sequence came from a man between 25 and 39 years old in good health and CMV-seronegative. The rearrangement links TRBV7-8 to TRBJ1-1; TRBD1 is a possible D gene (6 bases). What was sequenced was PBMCs. DNA for the CDR3: TGTGCCAGCAGCTTAGGGAGGGGAGGGGGCACTGAAGCTTTCTTT. Translating it yields CASSLGRGGGTEAFF.